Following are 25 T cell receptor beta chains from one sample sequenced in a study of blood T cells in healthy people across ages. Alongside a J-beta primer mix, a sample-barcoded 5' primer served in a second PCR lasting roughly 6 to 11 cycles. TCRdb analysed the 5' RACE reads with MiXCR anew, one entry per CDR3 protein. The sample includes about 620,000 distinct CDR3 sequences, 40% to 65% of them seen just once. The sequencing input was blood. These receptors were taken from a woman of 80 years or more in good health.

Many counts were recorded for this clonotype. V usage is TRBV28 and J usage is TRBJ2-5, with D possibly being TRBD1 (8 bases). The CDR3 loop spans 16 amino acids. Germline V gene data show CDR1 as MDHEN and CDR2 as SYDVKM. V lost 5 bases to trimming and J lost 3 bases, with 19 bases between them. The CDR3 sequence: CASSPQWTGTKETQYF. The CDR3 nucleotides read TGTGCCAGCAGTCCCCAATGGACAGGGACTAAAGAGACCCAGTACTTC.

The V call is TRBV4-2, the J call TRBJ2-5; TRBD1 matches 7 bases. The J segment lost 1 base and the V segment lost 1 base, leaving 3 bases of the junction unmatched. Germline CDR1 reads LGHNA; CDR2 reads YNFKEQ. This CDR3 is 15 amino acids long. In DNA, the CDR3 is TGTGCCAGCAGCCAAGGGTGGGACAGCCAAGAGACCCAGTACTTC. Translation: CASSQGWDSQETQYF.

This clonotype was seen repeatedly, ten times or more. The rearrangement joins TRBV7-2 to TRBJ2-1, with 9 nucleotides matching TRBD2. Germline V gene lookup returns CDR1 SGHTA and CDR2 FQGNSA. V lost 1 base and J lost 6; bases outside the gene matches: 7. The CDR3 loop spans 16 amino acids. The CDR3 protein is CASSLGGGLARNEQFF. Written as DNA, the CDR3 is TGTGCCAGCAGCTTAGGGGGGGGACTAGCCCGCAATGAGCAGTTCTTC.

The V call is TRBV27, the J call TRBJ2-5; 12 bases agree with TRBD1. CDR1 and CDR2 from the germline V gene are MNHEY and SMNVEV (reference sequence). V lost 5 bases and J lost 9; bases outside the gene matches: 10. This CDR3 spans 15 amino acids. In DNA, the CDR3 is TGTGCCAGCAGTATCGGGACAGGGGGCCTGGAGGCCCAGTACTTC. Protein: CASSIGTGGLEAQYF.

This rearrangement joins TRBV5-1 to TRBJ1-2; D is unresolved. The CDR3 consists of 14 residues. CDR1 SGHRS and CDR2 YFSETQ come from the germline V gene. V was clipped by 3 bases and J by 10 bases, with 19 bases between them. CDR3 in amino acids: CASSSLAKGSDYTF. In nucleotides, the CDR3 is TGCGCCAGCAGCTCGCTCGCCAAGGGCAGTGACTACACCTTC.

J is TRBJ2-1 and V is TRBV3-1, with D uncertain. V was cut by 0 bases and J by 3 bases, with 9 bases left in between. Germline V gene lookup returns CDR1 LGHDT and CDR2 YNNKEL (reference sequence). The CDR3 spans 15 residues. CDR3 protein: CASSQDGQDYNEQFF. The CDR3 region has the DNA TGTGCCAGCAGCCAAGATGGCCAGGACTACAATGAGCAGTTCTTC.

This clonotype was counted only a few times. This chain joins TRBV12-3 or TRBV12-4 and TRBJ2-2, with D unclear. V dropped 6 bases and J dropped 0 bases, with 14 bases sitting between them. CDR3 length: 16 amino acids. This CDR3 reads CASSPSGRANTGELFF. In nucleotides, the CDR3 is TGTGCCAGCAGCCCCAGTGGGCGAGCGAACACCGGGGAGCTGTTTTTT.

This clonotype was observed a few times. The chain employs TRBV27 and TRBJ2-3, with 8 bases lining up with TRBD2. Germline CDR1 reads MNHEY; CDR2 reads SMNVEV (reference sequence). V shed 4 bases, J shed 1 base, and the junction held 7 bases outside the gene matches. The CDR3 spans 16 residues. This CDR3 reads CASSSTRAGGTDTQYF. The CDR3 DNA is TGTGCCAGCAGTTCAACCCGAGCGGGGGGCACAGATACGCAGTATTTT.

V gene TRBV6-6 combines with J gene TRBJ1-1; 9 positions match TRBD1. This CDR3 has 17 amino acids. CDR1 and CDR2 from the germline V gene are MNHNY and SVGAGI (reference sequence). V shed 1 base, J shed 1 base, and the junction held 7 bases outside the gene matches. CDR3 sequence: CASSYFMGQGRNTEAFF. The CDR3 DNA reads TGTGCCAGCAGTTACTTCATGGGACAGGGACGGAACACTGAAGCTTTCTTT.

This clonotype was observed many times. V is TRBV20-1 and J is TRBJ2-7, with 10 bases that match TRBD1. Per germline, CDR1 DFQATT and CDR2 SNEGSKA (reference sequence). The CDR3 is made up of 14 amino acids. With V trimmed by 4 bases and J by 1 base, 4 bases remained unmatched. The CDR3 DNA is TGCAGTGCTAATCGACAGGGGGCTTCCTACGAGCAGTACTTC. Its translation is CSANRQGASYEQYF.

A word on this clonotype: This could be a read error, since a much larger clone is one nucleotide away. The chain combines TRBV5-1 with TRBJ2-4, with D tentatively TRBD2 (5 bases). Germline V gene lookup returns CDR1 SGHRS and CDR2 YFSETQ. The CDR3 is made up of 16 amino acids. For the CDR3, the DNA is TGCGCCAGCAGCTTGGATCCGGGAAATGACAAAAACAGTCAGTACTTC. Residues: CASSLDPGNDKNSQYF.

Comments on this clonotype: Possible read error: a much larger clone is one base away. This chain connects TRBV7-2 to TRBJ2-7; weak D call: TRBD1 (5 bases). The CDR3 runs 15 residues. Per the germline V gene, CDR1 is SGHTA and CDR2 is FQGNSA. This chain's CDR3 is CASSLYNSGPYGQYF. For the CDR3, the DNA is TGTGCCAGCAGCTTGTATAATTCAGGGCCCTACGGGCAGTACTTC. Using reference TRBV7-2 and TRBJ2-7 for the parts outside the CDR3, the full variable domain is GAGVSQSPSNKVTEKGKDVELRCDPISGHTALYWYRQSLGQGLEFLIYFQGNSAPDKSGLPSDRFSAERTGGSVSTLTIQRTQQEDSAVYLCASSLYNSGPYGQYFGPGTRLTVT.

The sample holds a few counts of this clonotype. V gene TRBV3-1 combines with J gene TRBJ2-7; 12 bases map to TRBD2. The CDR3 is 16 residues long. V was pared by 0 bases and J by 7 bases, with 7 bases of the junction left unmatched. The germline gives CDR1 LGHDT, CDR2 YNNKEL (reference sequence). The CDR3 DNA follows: TGTGCCAGCAGCCAAGAGCGGAGGACTAGCGGGATGGAGCAGTACTTC. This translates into CASSQERRTSGMEQYF.

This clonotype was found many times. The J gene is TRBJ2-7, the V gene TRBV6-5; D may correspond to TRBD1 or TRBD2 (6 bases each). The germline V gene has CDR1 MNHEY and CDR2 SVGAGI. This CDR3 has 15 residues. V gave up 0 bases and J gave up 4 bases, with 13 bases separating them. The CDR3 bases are TGTGCCAGCAGTTACTCGGGGGCGGGACGGTACGAGCAGTACTTC. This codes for CASSYSGAGRYEQYF.

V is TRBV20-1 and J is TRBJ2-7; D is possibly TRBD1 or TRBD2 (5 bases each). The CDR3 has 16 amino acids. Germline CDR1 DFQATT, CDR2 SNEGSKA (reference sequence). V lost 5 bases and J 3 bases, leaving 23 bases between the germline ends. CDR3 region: CSARTARGARFYEQYF. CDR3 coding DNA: TGCAGTGCTCGCACCGCGAGGGGCGCGCGTTTCTACGAGCAGTACTTC.

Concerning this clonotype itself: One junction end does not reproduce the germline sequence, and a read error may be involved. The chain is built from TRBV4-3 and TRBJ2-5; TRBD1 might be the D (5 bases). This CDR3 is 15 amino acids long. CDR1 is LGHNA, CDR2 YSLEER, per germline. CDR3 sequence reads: CGSSPFEQGIETQYF. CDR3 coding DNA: TGCGGCAGCAGCCCCTTCGAGCAGGGCATAGAGACCCAGTACTTC.

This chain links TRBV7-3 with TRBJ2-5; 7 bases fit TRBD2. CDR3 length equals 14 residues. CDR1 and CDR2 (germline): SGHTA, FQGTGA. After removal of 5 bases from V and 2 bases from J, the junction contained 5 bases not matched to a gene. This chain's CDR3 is CASSVMGGQETQYF. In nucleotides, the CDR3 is TGTGCCAGCAGCGTAATGGGGGGGCAAGAGACCCAGTACTTC.

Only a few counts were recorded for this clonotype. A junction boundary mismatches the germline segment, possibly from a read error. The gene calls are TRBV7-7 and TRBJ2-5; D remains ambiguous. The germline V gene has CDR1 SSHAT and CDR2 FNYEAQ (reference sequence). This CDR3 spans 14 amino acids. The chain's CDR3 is CASSFGPKGETQYF. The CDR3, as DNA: TGTGCTAGCAGCTTTGGCCCGAAAGGAGAGACCCAGTACTTC.

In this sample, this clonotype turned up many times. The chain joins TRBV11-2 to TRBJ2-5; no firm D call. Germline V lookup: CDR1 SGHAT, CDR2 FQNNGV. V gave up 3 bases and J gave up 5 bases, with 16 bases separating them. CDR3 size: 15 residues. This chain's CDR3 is CASSFFSPSAETQYF. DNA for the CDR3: TGTGCCAGCAGCTTCTTCTCCCCAAGTGCCGAGACCCAGTACTTC.

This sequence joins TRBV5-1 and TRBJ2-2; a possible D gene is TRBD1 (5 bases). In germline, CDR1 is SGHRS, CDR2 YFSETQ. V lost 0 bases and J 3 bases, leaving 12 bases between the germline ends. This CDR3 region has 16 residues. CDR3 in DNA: TGCGCCAGCAGCTTGGTAGGGGCGATCGACACCGGGGAGCTGTTTTTT. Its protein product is CASSLVGAIDTGELFF.

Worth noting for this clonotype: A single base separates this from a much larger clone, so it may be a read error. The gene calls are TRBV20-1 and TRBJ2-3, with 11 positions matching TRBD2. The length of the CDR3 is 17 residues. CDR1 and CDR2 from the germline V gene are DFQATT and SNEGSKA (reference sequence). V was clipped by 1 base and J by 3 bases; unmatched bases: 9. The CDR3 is CSARARLAGKMTDTQYF. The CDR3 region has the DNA TGCAGTGCTAGAGCCCGACTAGCGGGAAAGATGACAGATACGCAGTATTTT.

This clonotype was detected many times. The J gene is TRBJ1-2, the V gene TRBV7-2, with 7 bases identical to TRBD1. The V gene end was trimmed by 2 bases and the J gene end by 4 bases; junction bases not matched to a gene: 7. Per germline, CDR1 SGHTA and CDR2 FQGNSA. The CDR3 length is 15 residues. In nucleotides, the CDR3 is TGTGCCAGCAGCTTAAGGGAGGGGGCCGGCTATGGCTACACCTTC. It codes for CASSLREGAGYGYTF.

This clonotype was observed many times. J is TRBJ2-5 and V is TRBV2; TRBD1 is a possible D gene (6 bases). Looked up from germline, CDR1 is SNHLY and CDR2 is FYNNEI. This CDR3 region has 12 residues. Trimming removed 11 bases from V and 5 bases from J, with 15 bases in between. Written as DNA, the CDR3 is TGTGCCGCACAGGGAGTAGGGGAGACCCAGTACTTC. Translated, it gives CAAQGVGETQYF.

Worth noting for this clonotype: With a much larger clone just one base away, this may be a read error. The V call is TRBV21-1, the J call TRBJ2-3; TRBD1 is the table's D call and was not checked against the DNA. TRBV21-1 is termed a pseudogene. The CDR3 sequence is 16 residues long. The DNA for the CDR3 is TGTGCCAGCAGCAATTCAGGACAGGAAGGGCCAGGTACGCAGTATTTT. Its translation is CASSNSGQEGPGTQYF.

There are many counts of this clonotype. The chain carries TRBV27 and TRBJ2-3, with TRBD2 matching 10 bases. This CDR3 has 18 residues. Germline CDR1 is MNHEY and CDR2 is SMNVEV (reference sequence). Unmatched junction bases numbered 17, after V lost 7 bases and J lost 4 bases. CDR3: CASTEREGSFLVPDTQYF. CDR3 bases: TGTGCCAGCACCGAGCGGGAGGGCAGTTTCTTGGTCCCAGATACGCAGTATTTT.